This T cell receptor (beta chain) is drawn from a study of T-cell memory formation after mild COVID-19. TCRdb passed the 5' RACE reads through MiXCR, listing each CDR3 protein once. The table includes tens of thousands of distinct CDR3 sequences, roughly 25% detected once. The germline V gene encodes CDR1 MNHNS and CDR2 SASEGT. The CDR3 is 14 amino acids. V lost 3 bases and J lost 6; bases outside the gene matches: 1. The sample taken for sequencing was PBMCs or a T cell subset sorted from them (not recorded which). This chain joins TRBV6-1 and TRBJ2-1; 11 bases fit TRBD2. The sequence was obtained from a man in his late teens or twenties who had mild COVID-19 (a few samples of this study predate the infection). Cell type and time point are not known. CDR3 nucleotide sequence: TGTGCCAGCAGTGATAGCGGGGGGGCCAATGAGCAGTTCTTC. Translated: CASSDSGGANEQFF.